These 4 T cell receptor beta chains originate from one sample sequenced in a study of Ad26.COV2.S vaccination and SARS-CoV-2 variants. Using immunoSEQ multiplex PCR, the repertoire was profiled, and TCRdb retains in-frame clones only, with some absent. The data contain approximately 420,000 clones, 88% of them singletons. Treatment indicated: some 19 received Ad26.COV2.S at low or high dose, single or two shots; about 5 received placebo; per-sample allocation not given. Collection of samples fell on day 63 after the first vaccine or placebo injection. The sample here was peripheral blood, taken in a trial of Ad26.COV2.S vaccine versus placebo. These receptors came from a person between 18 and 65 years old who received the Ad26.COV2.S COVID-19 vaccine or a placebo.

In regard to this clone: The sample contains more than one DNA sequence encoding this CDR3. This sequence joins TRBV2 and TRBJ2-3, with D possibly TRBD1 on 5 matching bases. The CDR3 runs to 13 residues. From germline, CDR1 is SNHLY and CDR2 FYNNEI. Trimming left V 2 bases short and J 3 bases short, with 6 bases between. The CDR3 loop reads CASSEQGTDTQYF. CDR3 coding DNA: TGTGCCAGCAGTGAACAGGGAACAGATACGCAGTATTTT.

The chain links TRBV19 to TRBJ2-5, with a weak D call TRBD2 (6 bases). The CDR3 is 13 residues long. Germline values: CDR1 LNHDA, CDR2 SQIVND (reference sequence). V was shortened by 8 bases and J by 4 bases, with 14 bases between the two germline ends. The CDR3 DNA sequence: TGTGCCAGTGGGGACTCCCGGGGAGAGACCCAGTACTTC. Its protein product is CASGDSRGETQYF. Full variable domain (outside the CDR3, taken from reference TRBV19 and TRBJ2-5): DGGITQSPKYLFRKEGQNVTLSCEQNLNHDAMYWYRQDPGQGLRLIYYSQIVNDFQKGDIAEGYSVSREKKESFPLTVTSAQKNPTAFYLCASGDSRGETQYFGPGTRLLVL.

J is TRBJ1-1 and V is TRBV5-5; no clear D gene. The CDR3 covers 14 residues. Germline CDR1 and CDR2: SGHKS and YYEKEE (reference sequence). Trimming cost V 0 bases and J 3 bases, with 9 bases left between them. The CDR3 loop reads CASSLGFGYTEAFF. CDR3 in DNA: TGTGCCAGCAGCTTGGGTTTTGGGTACACTGAAGCTTTCTTT.

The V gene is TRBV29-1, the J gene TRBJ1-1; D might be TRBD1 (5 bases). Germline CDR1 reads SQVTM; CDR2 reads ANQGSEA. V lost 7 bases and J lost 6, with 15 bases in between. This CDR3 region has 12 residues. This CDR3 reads CSAGDDYSEAFF. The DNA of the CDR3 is TGCAGCGCCGGGGACGACTATTCTGAAGCTTTCTTT.